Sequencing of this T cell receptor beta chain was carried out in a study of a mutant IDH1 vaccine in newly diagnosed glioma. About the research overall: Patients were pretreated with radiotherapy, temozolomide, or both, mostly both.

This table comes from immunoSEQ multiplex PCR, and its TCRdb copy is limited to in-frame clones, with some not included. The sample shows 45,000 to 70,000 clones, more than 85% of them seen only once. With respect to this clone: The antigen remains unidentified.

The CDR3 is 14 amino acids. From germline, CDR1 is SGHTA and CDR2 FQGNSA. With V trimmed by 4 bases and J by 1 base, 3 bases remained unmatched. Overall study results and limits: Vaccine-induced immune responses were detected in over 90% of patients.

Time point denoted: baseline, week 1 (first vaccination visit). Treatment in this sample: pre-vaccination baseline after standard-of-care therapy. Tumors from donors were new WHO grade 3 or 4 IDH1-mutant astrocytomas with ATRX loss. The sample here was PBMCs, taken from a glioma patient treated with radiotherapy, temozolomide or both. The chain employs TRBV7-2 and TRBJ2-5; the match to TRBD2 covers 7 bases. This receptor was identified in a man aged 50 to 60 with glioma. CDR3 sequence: CASSSQRGQETQYF. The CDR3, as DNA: TGTGCCAGCAGCTCCCAGCGGGGCCAAGAGACCCAGTACTTC.